The 8 T cell receptor beta chains listed next were all sequenced from one sample in a study of blood T cell repertoires in COVID-19. The data were produced by immunoSEQ multiplex PCR, yet TCRdb's version contains in-frame clones alone and is incomplete. The repertoire includes about 310,000 clones, around nine tenths of them detected once, and roughly 1.3% sits in the top ten. The sample was peripheral blood. The receptor source for this set is a man aged 70 or older with acute or convalescent COVID-19.

The rearrangement uses TRBV12-5 and TRBJ2-7, with 9 bases that match TRBD2. The germline gives CDR1 LGHNT, CDR2 FRNRAP. V lost 1 base and J lost 5; bases outside the gene matches: 15. The CDR3 extends over 18 amino acids. The CDR3 reads CASGLEGGRANYPHEQYF. In nucleotides, the CDR3 is TGTGCTAGTGGTTTGGAAGGCGGGAGGGCCAATTATCCCCACGAGCAGTACTTC.

This chain links TRBV6-5 with TRBJ1-6; 10 bases are shared with TRBD1. Germline lookup yields CDR1 MNHEY and CDR2 SVGAGI. The CDR3 is 16 amino acids. The V segment lost 0 bases and the J segment 7 bases; nucleotides outside the gene matches: 3. CDR3 DNA: TGTGCCAGCAGTTACTCTAGGACAGGGGGAAATTCACCCCTCCACTTT. Amino acid sequence: CASSYSRTGGNSPLHF.

CDR3 loop: CASSPSTGYNEQFF. CDR3 bases: TGTGCCAGCAGCCCGTCGACAGGGTACAATGAGCAGTTCTTC. The chain joins TRBV11-2 to TRBJ2-1; 7 bases fit TRBD1. The CDR3 runs 14 residues. Germline CDR1 SGHAT, CDR2 FQNNGV. J was trimmed by 4 bases and V by 5 bases; bases with no gene match: 5.

This clone was seen more than once but under ten times. This sequence joins TRBV11-2 and TRBJ2-7, with D maybe TRBD1 (6 bases). V lost 3 bases to trimming and J lost 0 bases, with 9 bases between them. CDR3 size: 14 residues. From germline, CDR1 is SGHAT and CDR2 FQNNGV. CDR3 nucleotides: TGTGCCAGCAGCTTTAACAGGGACTCCTACGAGCAGTACTTC. Translated: CASSFNRDSYEQYF.

The rearrangement joins TRBV29-1 to TRBJ2-7, with 7 bases lining up with TRBD2. V was clipped by 4 bases and J by 0 bases; unmatched bases: 12. CDR3 length equals 16 residues. CDR1 is SQVTM, CDR2 ANQGSEA, per germline. Here the CDR3 reads CSVGEGAGGSSYEQYF. CDR3 coding DNA: TGCAGCGTTGGGGAGGGCGCCGGGGGGAGCTCCTACGAGCAGTACTTC.

A single count supports this clone. The gene calls are TRBV19 and TRBJ2-7; 7 bases map to TRBD2. The CDR3 covers 13 residues. Germline V gene data show CDR1 as LNHDA and CDR2 as SQIVND (reference sequence). With V trimmed by 5 bases and J by 4 bases, 5 bases remained unmatched. DNA for the CDR3: TGTGCCAGTAGTCAATGGGAGGGGTACGAGCAGTACTTC. Its translation is CASSQWEGYEQYF.

The chain uses TRBV28 and TRBJ1-1; TRBD1 might be the D (6 bases). Germline V gene sequence: CDR1 MDHEN, CDR2 SYDVKM. The CDR3 runs to 14 residues. V was clipped by 6 bases and J by 5 bases, with 16 bases between them. CDR3 nucleotide sequence: TGTGCCAGCAGCATCGGGGGGCGTTGGACTGAAGCTTTCTTT. Its protein is CASSIGGRWTEAFF.

The chain combines TRBV6-6 with TRBJ2-7; either TRBD1 or TRBD2 may fit D (5 bases each). Trimming cost V 5 bases and J 0 bases, with 20 bases left between them. In germline, CDR1 is MNHNY, CDR2 SVGAGI (reference sequence). The CDR3 loop spans 17 amino acids. CDR3 bases: TGTGCCAGCAGTCGACAGCACCCGGGAACCGGCTCCTACGAGCAGTACTTC. Translated, it gives CASSRQHPGTGSYEQYF.